Detailed here is one T cell receptor beta chain. This record belongs to a study of T cell changes during pregnancy in multiple sclerosis. The CDR3 has 11 residues. The V end lost 6 bases, the J end lost 4 bases, and 6 bases lay between the germline ends. Germline CDR1 is SNHLY and CDR2 is FYNNEI. The assay was immunoSEQ multiplex PCR, and TCRdb's table has in-frame clones only and misses some. Counted here are approximately 44,000 clones, approximately 92% occurring once; the ten biggest clones make up roughly 0.5%. This chain joins TRBV2 and TRBJ1-2; D gene unclear. This clonotype was sampled from a female donor in good health, enrolled as a control in a pregnancy study. Specimen: CD4+ T cells from peripheral blood mononuclear cells, collected in the second trimester of pregnancy. CDR3 protein: CASRAVYGYTF. The CDR3 DNA is TGTGCCAGCAGGGCGGTCTATGGCTACACCTTC.